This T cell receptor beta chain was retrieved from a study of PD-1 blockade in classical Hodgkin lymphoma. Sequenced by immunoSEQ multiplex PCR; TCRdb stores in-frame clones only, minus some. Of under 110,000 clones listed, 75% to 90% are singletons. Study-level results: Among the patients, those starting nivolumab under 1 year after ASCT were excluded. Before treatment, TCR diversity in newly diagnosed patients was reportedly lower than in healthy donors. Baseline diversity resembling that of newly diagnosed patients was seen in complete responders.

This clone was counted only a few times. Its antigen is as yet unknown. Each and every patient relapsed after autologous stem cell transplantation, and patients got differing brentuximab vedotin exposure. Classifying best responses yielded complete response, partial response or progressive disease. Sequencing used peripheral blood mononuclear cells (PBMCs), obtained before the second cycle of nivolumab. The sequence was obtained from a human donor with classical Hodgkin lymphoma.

CDR3 amino acids: CASSLLGPNQPQHF. Here the CDR3 DNA reads TGTGCCAGCAGTTTATTGGGTCCCAATCAGCCCCAGCATTTT. The chain recombines TRBV27 with TRBJ1-5; D not resolved. Trimming took 1 base from V and 3 from J, leaving 7 bases between them. The CDR3 runs to 14 residues. Germline CDR1 reads MNHEY; CDR2 reads SMNVEV (reference sequence).